This is a list of T cell receptor beta chains from one sample in a study of cytomegalovirus exposure and HLA in healthy donors. Here immunoSEQ multiplex PCR was the method, and the copy in TCRdb shows in-frame clones only, minus some. The sample has roughly 240,000 clones, just under 90% seen once. Sequencing used PBMCs. These receptors came from a man aged 18 to 29 in good health and CMV-seronegative. Both conserved end residues are part of each CDR3. The order of the fields is J gene, clone size, V gene, D gene, CDR3 protein, CDR3 DNA. A D gene is named only where the DNA matches it firmly. Expanded clones are given a class, and other clones once, few, many or no size at all.

>TRBJ1-1|.|TRBV5-4|.
CASSLGVVGTEAFF
TGTGCCAGCAGCTTGGGAGTTGTCGGCACTGAAGCTTTCTTT
>TRBJ2-2|.|TRBV30|.
CAWSVKGYGTSTGELFF
TGTGCCTGGAGTGTAAAGGGGTACGGTACGTCCACCGGGGAGCTGTTTTTT
>TRBJ2-7|.|TRBV5-1|.
CASSLAPGLVYEQYF
TGCGCCAGCAGCTTGGCCCCAGGGCTCGTCTACGAGCAGTACTTC
>TRBJ1-4|.|TRBV4-3|.
CASSQMLTELAQNEKLFF
TGCGCCAGCAGCCAGATGCTTACAGAACTGGCCCAAAATGAAAAACTGTTTTTT
>TRBJ2-1|.|TRBV7-2|.
CASSLGPGVFNEQFF
TGTGCCAGCAGCTTAGGTCCGGGGGTTTTCAATGAGCAGTTCTTC
>TRBJ2-7|.|TRBV5-1|.
CASRATERYEQYF
TGCGCCAGCCGGGCGACAGAACGCTACGAGCAGTACTTC
>TRBJ1-2|.|TRBV11-2|TRBD1
CASSPTGGSGYTF
TGTGCCAGCAGTCCTACAGGGGGCTCTGGCTACACCTTC
>TRBJ1-6|.|TRBV6-6|TRBD1
CASSPRDRATPLHF
TGTGCCAGCAGCCCGCGGGACAGGGCAACACCCCTCCACTTT
>TRBJ2-3|.|TRBV11-2|.
CASIRTGLAGTDTQYF
TGTGCCAGCATCCGCACGGGACTGGCGGGAACAGATACGCAGTATTTT
>TRBJ2-7|.|TRBV6-6|.
CASSPATGGQYF
TGTGCCAGCAGTCCCGCAACTGGAGGACAGTACTTC
>TRBJ2-7|few|TRBV7-3|.
CASSPWLGYEQYF
TGTGCCAGCAGCCCATGGCTAGGATACGAGCAGTACTTC
>TRBJ2-3|.|TRBV5-1|TRBD1
CASFRTGGGDTQYF
TGCGCCAGCTTCCGGACAGGGGGTGGAGATACGCAGTATTTT
>TRBJ1-1|.|TRBV7-2|.
CASSPTLTSTEAFF
TGTGCCAGCAGCCCCACCTTGACTAGCACTGAAGCTTTCTTT
>TRBJ2-2|.|TRBV6-6|.
CASSLKGAGELFF
TGTGCCAGCAGTCTGAAAGGGGCCGGGGAGCTGTTTTTT
>TRBJ2-6|.|TRBV7-3|.
CASSPTTGLTGANVLTF
TGTGCCAGCAGCCCGACAACGGGACTCACCGGGGCCAACGTCCTGACTTTC
>TRBJ2-5|.|TRBV27|TRBD1
CASSLTGGGETQYF
TGTGCCAGCAGTTTAACAGGGGGCGGAGAGACCCAGTACTTC
>TRBJ2-2|.|TRBV4-1|.
CASSQASTGELFF
TGCGCCAGCAGCCAGGCTAGCACCGGGGAGCTGTTTTTT
>TRBJ2-7|.|TRBV28|TRBD2
CASSLTGTSGKLTYEQYF
TGTGCCAGCAGTTTGACGGGGACTAGCGGGAAGTTAACCTACGAGCAGTACTTC
>TRBJ2-2|.|TRBV2|TRBD1
CASRRDRNTGELFF
TGTGCCAGCAGACGGGACAGGAACACCGGGGAGCTGTTTTTT
>TRBJ1-4|.|TRBV30|.
CAWTPGSGGEKLFF
TGTGCCTGGACCCCCGGGTCGGGTGGTGAAAAACTGTTTTTT
>TRBJ1-5|.|TRBV28|.
CASNTRGLAQHF
TGTGCCAGCAACACCAGGGGTTTGGCCCAGCATTTT
>TRBJ2-7|.|TRBV5-1|.
CASSLQGPGNEQYF
TGCGCCAGCAGCTTACAAGGGCCGGGGAACGAGCAGTACTTC
>TRBJ2-2|once|TRBV28|TRBD1
CASSFLQGGTGELFF
TGTGCCAGCAGTTTTTTACAGGGGGGAACCGGGGAGCTGTTTTTT
>TRBJ2-5|.|TRBV28|TRBD2
CASGPGGASRYF
TGTGCCAGCGGGCCGGGAGGGGCCTCCCGGTACTTC
>TRBJ1-1|.|TRBV5-1|TRBD1
CASSLRLEGAGEAFF
TGCGCCAGCAGCTTGAGGTTGGAGGGGGCGGGGGAAGCTTTCTTT
>TRBJ1-3|.|TRBV27|.
CASSNTGDRVGNTIYF
TGTGCCAGCAGCAATACAGGAGACAGAGTTGGAAACACCATATATTTT
>TRBJ2-7|few|TRBV5-1|.
CASSLEPPPSYEQYF
TGCGCCAGCAGCTTGGAGCCACCTCCTTCCTACGAGCAGTACTTC
>TRBJ1-5|.|TRBV19|.
CASSPSGHNIQPQHF
TGTGCCAGTAGCCCCTCGGGACATAATATTCAGCCCCAGCATTTT
>TRBJ2-7|.|TRBV5-8|TRBD1
CASSLGQGAYEQYF
TGTGCCAGCAGCTTGGGACAGGGTGCCTACGAGCAGTACTTC
>TRBJ1-4|.|TRBV5-1|.
CASSPTTNEKLFF
TGCGCCAGCAGTCCTACAACTAATGAAAAACTGTTTTTT
>TRBJ2-2|.|TRBV28|TRBD1
CASSLPTGRTGELFF
TGTGCCAGCAGTCTACCGACAGGGCGCACCGGGGAGCTGTTTTTT
>TRBJ2-1|.|TRBV10-3|.
CAISEGVSPYNEQFF
TGTGCCATCAGTGAGGGAGTTAGCCCCTACAATGAGCAGTTCTTC
>TRBJ2-2|.|TRBV7-2|.
CASSLERLPGELFF
TGTGCCAGCAGCTTAGAGCGGCTTCCCGGGGAGCTGTTTTTT
>TRBJ1-2|.|TRBV5-4|.
CATRGVNYGYTF
TGTGCAACTCGGGGGGTAAACTATGGCTACACCTTC
>TRBJ1-3|.|TRBV6-5|.
CASVGGFGNTIYF
TGTGCCAGCGTGGGGGGATTTGGAAACACCATATATTTT